This passage covers 2 T cell receptor beta chains from one sample sequenced in a study of T cell repertoires in cytomegalovirus infection. TCRdb redid the calling of the reads with MiXCR, one entry per CDR3 protein. The repertoire holds some 270,000 distinct CDR3 sequences, with 17% as singletons. The sequenced sample was CD8+ T cells from PBMCs. These receptors were taken from a human donor in good health (CMV status not recorded). Some clones in this sample may be carry-over from other donors' samples.

This clonotype came up many times. This chain joins TRBV15 and TRBJ2-7; 8 bases are shared with TRBD1. V was clipped by 1 base and J by 3 bases; unmatched bases: 2. In germline, CDR1 is LNHNV, CDR2 YYDKDF (reference sequence). This CDR3 comprises 14 residues. CDR3 protein: CATSRVTGVYEQYF. CDR3 sequence (DNA): TGTGCCACCAGCAGAGTGACAGGGGTCTACGAGCAGTACTTC.

This clonotype was seen at least ten times. The V gene is TRBV4-1, the J gene TRBJ1-1; the D is unclear. CDR1 is MGHRA and CDR2 is YSYEKL in the germline V gene. The V end was cut by 0 bases, the J end by 7 bases, with 12 bases between. This CDR3 is 14 amino acids long. The CDR3 here is CASSQDARLVEAFF. The DNA of the CDR3 is TGCGCCAGCAGCCAAGATGCCCGGTTGGTTGAAGCTTTCTTT.